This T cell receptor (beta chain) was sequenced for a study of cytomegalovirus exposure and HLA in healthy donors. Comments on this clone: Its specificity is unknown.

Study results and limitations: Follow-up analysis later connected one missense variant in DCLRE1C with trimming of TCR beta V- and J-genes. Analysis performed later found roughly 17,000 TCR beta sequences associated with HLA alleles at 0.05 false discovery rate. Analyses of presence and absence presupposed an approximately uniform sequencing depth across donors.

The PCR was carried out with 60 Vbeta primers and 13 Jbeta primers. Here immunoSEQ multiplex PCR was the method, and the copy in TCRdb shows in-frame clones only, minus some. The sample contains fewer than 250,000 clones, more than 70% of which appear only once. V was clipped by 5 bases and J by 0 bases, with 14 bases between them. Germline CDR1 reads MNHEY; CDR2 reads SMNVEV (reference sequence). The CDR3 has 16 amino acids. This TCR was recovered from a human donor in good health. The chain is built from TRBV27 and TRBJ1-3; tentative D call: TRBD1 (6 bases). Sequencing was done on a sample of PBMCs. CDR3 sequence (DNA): TGTGCCAGCAGTCCGGACAGATACCACTCTGGAAACACCATATATTTT. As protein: CASSPDRYHSGNTIYF.